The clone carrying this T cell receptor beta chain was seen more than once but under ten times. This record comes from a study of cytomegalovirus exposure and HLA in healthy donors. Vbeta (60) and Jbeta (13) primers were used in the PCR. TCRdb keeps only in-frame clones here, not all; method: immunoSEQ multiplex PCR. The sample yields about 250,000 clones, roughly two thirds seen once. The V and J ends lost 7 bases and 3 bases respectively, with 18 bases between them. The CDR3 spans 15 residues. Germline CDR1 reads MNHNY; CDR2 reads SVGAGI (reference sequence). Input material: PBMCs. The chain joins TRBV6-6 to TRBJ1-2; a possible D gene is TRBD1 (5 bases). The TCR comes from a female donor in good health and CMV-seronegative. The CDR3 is CASTNPEGGDYGYTF. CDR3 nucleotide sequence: TGTGCCAGCACTAACCCGGAGGGAGGGGACTATGGCTACACCTTC.